The 14 T cell receptor beta chains presented below share a single source sample, sequenced in a study of cytomegalovirus exposure and HLA in healthy donors. Vbeta (60) and Jbeta (13) primers were used in the PCR. The table came from immunoSEQ multiplex PCR; TCRdb's copy has only in-frame clones and leaves some out. Among more than 95,000 clones, 80% were seen once, and the ten largest hold 1.2%. Sequenced sample: PBMCs. The receptors were gathered from a female donor in good health and CMV-seronegative.

This sequence joins TRBV28 and TRBJ2-7; TRBD2 is a possible D gene (5 bases). V was shortened by 4 bases and J by 7 bases, with 29 bases between the two germline ends. The CDR3 contains 18 residues. Per the germline V gene, CDR1 is MDHEN and CDR2 is SYDVKM. In nucleotides, the CDR3 is TGTGCCAGCAGTTGGTTCTCCCGGGTTCTAGCTCCGACGCGGGAGCAGTACTTC. It specifies CASSWFSRVLAPTREQYF.

This clone has only a few counts. The chain joins TRBV6-5 to TRBJ1-2; 8 bases map to TRBD1. The CDR3 contains 12 residues. The V and J ends lost 10 bases and 3 bases, in that order; junction bases with no gene match: 4. CDR1 MNHEY and CDR2 SVGAGI come from the germline V gene. This chain's CDR3 is CATQGADYGYTF. The CDR3 DNA is TGTGCCACTCAGGGGGCGGACTATGGCTACACCTTC.

V and J are TRBV11-3 and TRBJ2-3; D is possibly TRBD2 (7 bases). Germline CDR1 reads SGHNT; CDR2 reads YENEEA. This CDR3 has 16 amino acids. Trimming stripped 5 bases from V and 1 base from J, with 16 bases between. As DNA, the CDR3 is TGTGCCAGCAGCGCAGGCGGGGGCGGCCGCACAGATACGCAGTATTTT. Amino acid sequence: CASSAGGGGRTDTQYF. Full variable domain (rest looked up from reference TRBV11-3 and TRBJ2-3): EAGVVQSPRYKIIEKKQPVAFWCNPISGHNTLYWYLQNLGQGPELLIRYENEEAVDDSQLPKDRFSAERLKGVDSTLKIQPAELGDSAVYLCASSAGGGGRTDTQYFGPGTRLTVL.

This chain joins TRBV7-9 and TRBJ1-4, with D perhaps TRBD1 (5 bases). V dropped 2 bases and J dropped 5 bases, with 6 bases sitting between them. The CDR3 is made up of 13 amino acids. Per germline, CDR1 SEHNR and CDR2 FQNEAQ (reference sequence). CDR3 nucleotides: TGTGCCAGCAGCTTACGACAGAATGAAAAACTGTTTTTT. As protein: CASSLRQNEKLFF.

This chain links TRBV4-1 with TRBJ2-1; D remains ambiguous. CDR3 length: 17 residues. The V and J ends lost 4 bases and 0 bases respectively, with 16 bases between them. Germline assignment: CDR1 MGHRA and CDR2 YSYEKL. The CDR3: CASSLGPASSSYNEQFF. The CDR3 DNA is TGCGCCAGCAGCCTTGGGCCCGCGAGTAGCTCCTACAATGAGCAGTTCTTC.

The chain recombines TRBV19 with TRBJ1-5; D not certain. Trimming left V 8 bases short and J 1 base short, with 12 bases between. Germline V gene sequence: CDR1 LNHDA, CDR2 SQIVND (reference sequence). The CDR3 has 14 amino acids. CDR3: CASSGSLSNQPQHF. The CDR3 DNA follows: TGTGCCAGTTCGGGAAGTTTGAGCAATCAGCCCCAGCATTTT.

This chain uses TRBV11-2 with TRBJ2-7; TRBD2 matches at 7 bases. CDR3 length: 13 amino acids. Germline CDR1 and CDR2: SGHAT and FQNNGV. V was clipped by 4 bases and J by 1 base; unmatched bases: 1. The CDR3 nucleotides are TGTGCCAGCAGCTGGGGAGGGTCCTACGAGCAGTACTTC. Its protein product is CASSWGGSYEQYF.

J is TRBJ2-1 and V is TRBV5-4; tentatively, D is TRBD2 (5 bases). Trimming stripped 4 bases from V and 9 bases from J, with 17 bases between. The CDR3 spans 14 residues. The V gene's germline CDR1 is SGHNT and CDR2 YYREEE (reference sequence). CDR3 in DNA: TGTGCCAGCAGCCGGAATTGGGAGCGCGGTGAGCAGTTCTTC. Translating gives CASSRNWERGEQFF.

The chain employs TRBV19 and TRBJ2-2; TRBD2 agrees at 13 bases. Looked up from germline, CDR1 is LNHDA and CDR2 is SQIVND (reference sequence). V lost 9 bases to trimming and J lost 7 bases; unmatched junction nucleotides: 5. The CDR3 spans 14 residues. The CDR3 here is CARGLAGFGGELFF. Written as DNA, the CDR3 is TGTGCCAGGGGACTAGCGGGGTTCGGCGGGGAGCTGTTTTTT.

The V call is TRBV7-2, the J call TRBJ2-7; D may be TRBD2 (5 bases). V dropped 4 bases and J dropped 12 bases, with 16 bases sitting between them. CDR3 length equals 12 residues. Germline V gene lookup returns CDR1 SGHTA and CDR2 FQGNSA. The CDR3 here is CASSSLSGKRYF. For the CDR3, the DNA is TGTGCCAGCAGCTCTTTGAGCGGCAAACGGTACTTC.

Note on this clone: The junction differs from germline at one of its ends, possibly a read error. The genes are TRBV7-9 and TRBJ2-1, with 8 bases that match TRBD1. CDR1 SEHNR and CDR2 FQNEAQ come from the germline V gene (reference sequence). The CDR3 covers 14 residues. The chain's CDR3 is CSSSLLDRDNEQFF. The DNA of the CDR3 is TGTTCCAGCAGCTTATTGGACAGGGACAATGAGCAGTTCTTC.

This clone showed up just a few times. This rearrangement joins TRBV4-2 to TRBJ2-7, with D possibly matching TRBD2 (5 bases). Deletions cut 0 bases from V and 5 bases from J, with 14 bases between. The CDR3 contains 15 residues. Germline CDR1 LGHNA, CDR2 YNFKEQ. CDR3 loop: CASSQDRSEGDEQYF. CDR3 DNA: TGTGCCAGCAGCCAAGATAGGTCTGAGGGCGACGAGCAGTACTTC.

The chain's CDR3 is CASSEDWEETQYF. DNA of the CDR3: TGTGCCAGCAGCGAGGATTGGGAAGAGACCCAGTACTTC. V usage is TRBV5-5 and J usage is TRBJ2-5; D gene unclear. The CDR3 has 13 residues. Germline values: CDR1 SGHKS, CDR2 YYEKEE (reference sequence). The ends were cut back, 4 bases at V and 3 bases at J, with 10 bases in the middle.

The rearrangement uses TRBV5-4 and TRBJ1-4; TRBD1 matches at 9 bases. This CDR3 is 14 amino acids long. V lost 4 bases to trimming and J lost 8 bases; unmatched junction nucleotides: 6. Germline values: CDR1 SGHNT, CDR2 YYREEE (reference sequence). CDR3 sequence: CASSPGQGEEKLFF. In DNA form, the CDR3 reads TGTGCCAGCAGCCCGGGACAGGGAGAAGAAAAACTGTTTTTT.